A single sample gave rise to the 17 T cell receptor beta chains below, sequenced in a study of shared clonotypes between healthy human individuals. Data came from immunoSEQ multiplex PCR; TCRdb stores just in-frame clones and leaves some out. Among about 2 million clones listed, roughly 94% were seen once. Naive CD8 populations comprised CD45RO-negative cells positively selected for CCR7, excluding terminally differentiated effector memory CD45RA+ cells. Sequencing was carried out using naive CD8+ T cells sorted from blood. The source of these receptors is a man younger than 30 in good health.

The gene calls are TRBV4-1 and TRBJ2-7, with D perhaps TRBD1 (6 bases). V lost 5 bases and J lost 6, with 23 bases in between. The CDR3 extends over 16 amino acids. Germline loops: CDR1 MGHRA, CDR2 YSYEKL. Written as DNA, the CDR3 is TGCGCCAGCAGCTCAAACTGGGGGCAGGGAAACGGCGAGCAGTACTTC. It yields the protein CASSSNWGQGNGEQYF.

The chain links TRBV25-1 to TRBJ1-1; D is unresolved. The V gene lost 3 bases and the J gene lost 0 bases, with 11 bases spanning the gap. Germline lookup yields CDR1 MGHDK and CDR2 SYGVNS. The CDR3 consists of 15 residues. The CDR3 loop reads CASSDYMGLNTEAFF. The CDR3 coding sequence is TGTGCCAGCAGTGACTACATGGGCTTGAACACTGAAGCTTTCTTT.

The chain recombines TRBV6-5 with TRBJ1-1, with 8 bases matching TRBD1. Losses at the gene ends were 4 bases for V and 2 bases for J; bases not matched to a gene: 6. Germline CDR1 is MNHEY and CDR2 is SVGAGI. CDR3 size: 15 residues. CDR3 sequence reads: CASSSSTGANTEAFF. DNA for the CDR3: TGTGCCAGCAGTTCGTCGACAGGGGCCAACACTGAAGCTTTCTTT.

This clone was counted a single time. The chain links TRBV6-5 to TRBJ2-3; TRBD1 or TRBD2 may be the D gene (5 bases each). Germline CDR1 reads MNHEY; CDR2 reads SVGAGI. Between the trimmed V and J ends, which lost 8 bases and 6 bases, there was a span of 21 bases. The length of the CDR3 is 15 residues. This CDR3 is CASAPGSGPADTQYF. The CDR3 bases are TGTGCCAGCGCTCCGGGCTCGGGACCAGCCGATACGCAGTATTTT.

Of note for this clone: In the same sample, other DNA sequences code for this CDR3. The chain has TRBV27 and TRBJ2-7; the D gene is possibly TRBD2 (7 bases). With 5 bases removed from V and 0 bases from J, the gap between germline ends came to 11 bases. The CDR3 length is 14 residues. Germline values: CDR1 MNHEY, CDR2 SMNVEV (reference sequence). The CDR3 nucleotides read TGTGCCAGCAGTAACGGGGGGCGCTCCTACGAGCAGTACTTC. It translates to CASSNGGRSYEQYF.

The J gene is TRBJ2-5, the V gene TRBV11-2; 10 bases fit TRBD1. The CDR3 is made up of 15 amino acids. V trimming: 4 bases; J trimming: 5 bases; junction bases outside the gene matches: 7. Per the germline V gene, CDR1 is SGHAT and CDR2 is FQNNGV. The CDR3 reads CASSSPGQGKETQYF. The CDR3 coding sequence is TGTGCCAGCAGCTCCCCGGGACAGGGGAAGGAGACCCAGTACTTC.

The rearrangement joins TRBV28 to TRBJ1-2, with 12 bases fitting TRBD1. The CDR3 sequence is 17 residues long. V gave up 2 bases and J gave up 5 bases; unmatched junction bases: 9. Germline V gene sequence: CDR1 MDHEN, CDR2 SYDVKM. For the CDR3, the DNA is TGTGCCAGCAGTTTAGGGACGGGACAGGGGGCGTATTATGGCTACACCTTC. Protein sequence: CASSLGTGQGAYYGYTF.

CDR3 protein: CASSQASGGITGELFF. For the CDR3, the DNA is TGCGCCAGCAGCCAAGCTTCGGGAGGGATCACCGGGGAGCTGTTTTTT. The genes are TRBV4-1 and TRBJ2-2; 8 bases are shared with TRBD2. In germline, CDR1 is MGHRA, CDR2 YSYEKL. J was trimmed by 4 bases and V by 1 base; bases with no gene match: 5. This CDR3 has 16 residues.

Points on this clone: Other DNA sequences in this sample translate to the same CDR3. The CDR3 is CASSPNSYNEQFF. In DNA form, the CDR3 reads TGTGCCAGCAGTCCAAATTCCTACAATGAGCAGTTCTTC. This chain connects TRBV27 to TRBJ2-1; D ambiguous. Germline-derived CDR1 and CDR2 are MNHEY and SMNVEV (reference sequence). The ends were cut back, 5 bases at V and 1 base at J, with 6 bases in the middle. The CDR3 loop spans 13 amino acids.

V is TRBV6-1 and J is TRBJ1-6; D uncertain. The CDR3 is 19 amino acids. Germline-derived CDR1 and CDR2 are MNHNS and SASEGT. V lost 2 bases and J lost 6, with 23 bases in between. CDR3 bases: TGTGCCAGCAGTGAATACGAAACCGGCGGGGTTGAGGGTAATTCACCCCTCCACTTT. Translation gives CASSEYETGGVEGNSPLHF.

V gene TRBV7-9 combines with J gene TRBJ1-5; no reliable D call. The V end was cut by 1 base, the J end by 3 bases, with 7 bases between. This CDR3 has 14 residues. Germline lookup yields CDR1 SEHNR and CDR2 FQNEAQ (reference sequence). The CDR3 nucleotides are TGTGCCAGCAGCTTAGTCGACAACAATCAGCCCCAGCATTTT. The encoded protein is CASSLVDNNQPQHF.

The chain uses TRBV5-1 and TRBJ2-1, with D maybe TRBD1 (5 bases). Per the germline V gene, CDR1 is SGHRS and CDR2 is YFSETQ. This CDR3 spans 15 amino acids. Trimming removed 0 bases at V and 3 bases at J, with 10 bases between. The CDR3 here is CASSLEGVLYNEQFF. The CDR3 DNA reads TGCGCCAGCAGCTTGGAAGGGGTCCTCTACAATGAGCAGTTCTTC. Full variable domain (outside the CDR3, taken from reference TRBV5-1 and TRBJ2-1): KAGVTQTPRYLIKTRGQQVTLSCSPISGHRSVSWYQQTPGQGLQFLFEYFSETQRNKGNFPGRFSGRQFSNSRSEMNVSTLELGDSALYLCASSLEGVLYNEQFFGPGTRLTVL.

This chain uses TRBV7-9 with TRBJ2-4; 9 bases map to TRBD2. The V gene end was trimmed by 7 bases and the J gene end by 0 bases; junction bases not matched to a gene: 4. The CDR3 loop spans 15 amino acids. Germline CDR1 reads SEHNR; CDR2 reads FQNEAQ (reference sequence). The CDR3 region is CASTSSGKAKNIQYF. The DNA of the CDR3 is TGTGCCAGCACCTCTAGCGGGAAAGCCAAAAACATTCAGTACTTC.

The chain employs TRBV30 and TRBJ2-4; D might be TRBD2 (6 bases). Germline CDR1 is GTSNPN and CDR2 is SVGIG (reference sequence). This CDR3 is 15 amino acids long. Between the trimmed V and J ends, which lost 5 bases and 2 bases, there was a span of 16 bases. CDR3 amino acids: CAWGSGVGTKNIQYF. The DNA of the CDR3 is TGTGCCTGGGGTTCGGGGGTGGGGACCAAAAACATTCAGTACTTC.

This chain uses TRBV27 with TRBJ2-2; 12 bases match TRBD2. The germline V gene has CDR1 MNHEY and CDR2 SMNVEV (reference sequence). V dropped 2 bases and J dropped 1; count of bases not matched to a gene: 5. This CDR3 comprises 18 residues. CDR3 amino acids: CASSLLLAGGVNTGELFF. For the CDR3, the DNA is TGTGCCAGCAGTTTACTACTAGCGGGAGGAGTGAACACCGGGGAGCTGTTTTTT.

About this clone: The same CDR3 also results from other DNA sequences found in this sample. The chain is built from TRBV11-2 and TRBJ2-1, with D unclear. The germline CDR1 and CDR2 sequences are SGHAT and FQNNGV. The CDR3 covers 13 residues. The germline V and J ends were trimmed by 3 bases and 4 bases, with 7 bases remaining between them. As DNA, the CDR3 is TGTGCCAGCAGCTTGGCTTTATACAATGAGCAGTTCTTC. This sequence encodes CASSLALYNEQFF.

The chain employs TRBV2 and TRBJ2-2; 8 bases agree with TRBD2. CDR3 length: 14 amino acids. CDR1 and CDR2 (germline): SNHLY, FYNNEI. After removal of 7 bases from V and 7 bases from J, the junction contained 8 bases not matched to a gene. CDR3 bases: TGTGCCAGCACTCCGGGAGGGTCAGGCGGGGAGCTGTTTTTT. Its protein product is CASTPGGSGGELFF.